This TCR beta chain was documented in a study of cytomegalovirus exposure and HLA in healthy donors. PCR primers comprised 60 Vbeta and 13 Jbeta primers. The table came from immunoSEQ multiplex PCR; TCRdb's copy has only in-frame clones and leaves some out. Found here are 55,000 to 80,000 clones, more than 80% of them singletons; the top ten hold around 3%. This clone has a single count. CDR1 is SGDLS, CDR2 YYNGEE, per germline. Trimming removed 0 bases from V and 3 bases from J, with 12 bases in between. The CDR3 is 16 amino acids. Specimen: PBMCs. This sequence was found in a woman younger than 45 in good health and CMV-seronegative. The chain couples TRBV9 to TRBJ2-2; D may be TRBD1 (7 bases). This chain's CDR3 is CASSVARGADTGELFF. For the CDR3, the DNA is TGTGCCAGCAGCGTAGCCAGGGGGGCGGACACCGGGGAGCTGTTTTTT.